The entry that follows covers one T cell receptor beta chain sequence. Its target is not known. This specimen comes from a study of T cell repertoires in cytomegalovirus infection. Looking at the study overall: Through public TCR beta signatures, both CMV infection and matching HLA type were indicated.

TCRdb fed the reads into MiXCR, producing one record per CDR3 protein. In the table there are about 740,000 distinct CDR3 sequences, 35% of which are singletons. Findings of the study overall: Individuals carrying CMV plus the relevant HLA were identified by cumulative frequency of public TCR beta families. The ex vivo response was dominated by HLA-C-restricted CMV-specific TCR beta clonotypes.

The CDR3 totals 14 residues. Trimming took off 0 bases at V and 2 bases at J, with 9 bases between the two ends. Germline lookup yields CDR1 SGHNT and CDR2 YYREEE (reference sequence). This rearrangement joins TRBV5-4 to TRBJ2-7; weak D call: TRBD2 (5 bases). This sequence was found in a human donor in good health (CMV status not recorded). Some clones in this sample may be carry-over from other donors' samples. The material sequenced was PBMCs. This chain's CDR3 is CASSLEVAPYEQYF. The DNA of the CDR3 is TGTGCCAGCAGCTTGGAGGTAGCGCCCTACGAGCAGTACTTC.